The 7 T cell receptor beta chains in this list originate from one sample, sequenced in a study of shared clonotypes between healthy human individuals (dated by TCRdb to 2018 to 2021). CD8 naive samples consisted of CD45RO-negative cells that were positively selected for CCR7, yielding a CD45RA+CCR7+ population without TemRA cells. Library creation used the immunoSEQ multiplex PCR assay. TCRdb stores this immuneACCESS table with in-frame sequences only. Part of the clones is absent; in the studies checked, under half of the shortfall reflects unresolved V genes, and no reason is known for the rest. The sample records about 2,200,000 clones, about 92% of which are singletons. The leading ten clones occupy over 1.5% of the sample. The sequenced sample was naive CD8+ T cells from PBMCs. According to the study, the label for this sample's cell subset or site signals: CD45RA+CCR7+. The receptors shown here come from a man younger than 35 in good health. Some clones in this sample may be carry-over from other donors' samples.

The J gene is TRBJ2-7, the V gene TRBV7-9, with D perhaps TRBD2 (5 bases). The CDR3 spans 13 residues. From germline, CDR1 is SEHNR and CDR2 FQNEAQ (reference sequence). V gave up 8 bases and J gave up 2 bases, with 13 bases separating them. The chain's CDR3 is CASVGSKTYEQYF. The CDR3 DNA is TGTGCCAGCGTGGGGAGTAAGACCTACGAGCAGTACTTC.

The genes are TRBV28 and TRBJ2-1, with TRBD2 matching 7 bases. There are 14 residues in the CDR3. The V gene end was trimmed by 6 bases and the J gene end by 3 bases; junction bases not matched to a gene: 5. CDR1 and CDR2 (germline): MDHEN, SYDVKM. CDR3 bases: TGTGCCAGCAGAGTGGGCGGGAGCTACAATGAGCAGTTCTTC. The encoded protein is CASRVGGSYNEQFF.

The V gene is TRBV28, the J gene TRBJ2-7; 10 positions match TRBD1. Unmatched junction bases numbered 9, after V lost 8 bases and J lost 2 bases. Germline loops: CDR1 MDHEN, CDR2 SYDVKM. There are 15 residues in the CDR3. The CDR3 here is CASRAAGTGAYEQYF. CDR3 sequence (DNA): TGTGCCAGCCGGGCCGCCGGGACAGGGGCCTACGAGCAGTACTTC.

The chain links TRBV9 to TRBJ2-2; TRBD2 agrees at 14 bases. The CDR3 totals 20 residues. Germline assignment: CDR1 SGDLS and CDR2 YYNGEE. Trimming took 3 bases from V and 2 from J; bases not matched to a gene: 12. The CDR3 reads CASSAVPGLAGAANTGELFF. The CDR3 DNA follows: TGTGCCAGCAGCGCAGTTCCGGGACTAGCGGGAGCGGCAAACACCGGGGAGCTGTTTTTT. The variable domain in full, completed from reference TRBV9 and TRBJ2-2, reads DSGVTQTPKHLITATGQRVTLRCSPRSGDLSVYWYQQSLDQGLQFLIQYYNGEERAKGNILERFSAQQFPDLHSELNLSSLELGDSALYFCASSAVPGLAGAANTGELFFGEGSRLTVL.

This clone was detected once. The chain couples TRBV10-3 to TRBJ2-2; TRBD2 matches 9 bases. The CDR3 loop spans 16 amino acids. V was pared by 0 bases and J by 4 bases, with 3 bases of the junction left unmatched. Germline CDR1 is ENHRY and CDR2 is SYGVKD. CDR3 nucleotides: TGTGCCATCAGTGAGTCATTAGCGGGGGTCACCGGGGAGCTGTTTTTT. Amino acid sequence: CAISESLAGVTGELFF.

In regard to this clone: A read error may account for a junction end that differs from germline. CDR3 protein: CASSLALMAERFF. As DNA, the CDR3 is TGTGCCAGCAGCTTAGCCCTAATGGCAGAGCGGTTCTTC. J is TRBJ2-1 and V is TRBV7-9, with unresolved D. Germline CDR1 is SEHNR and CDR2 is FQNEAQ (reference sequence). The CDR3 consists of 13 residues.

This chain links TRBV9 with TRBJ2-1, with D unclear. Per germline, CDR1 SGDLS and CDR2 YYNGEE. The germline V and J ends were trimmed by 3 bases and 7 bases, with 14 bases remaining between them. This CDR3 region has 14 residues. For the CDR3, the DNA is TGTGCCAGCAGCGAATCCGACGGCGGTAATGAGCAGTTCTTC. Translating it yields CASSESDGGNEQFF.